This entry is about one TCR beta chain. The target antigen is unknown. A junction boundary mismatches the germline segment, possibly from a read error. Treatment in this sample: some 20 received Ad26.COV2.S at low or high dose, single or two shots; roughly 5 received placebo; per-sample allocation not given. Material that was analyzed had been drawn on day 63 after the first vaccine or placebo injection. The administered vaccine (an Ad26 vector) expressed Wuhan-strain SARS-CoV-2 spike. This entry comes from a study of Ad26.COV2.S vaccination and SARS-CoV-2 variants. As for the study in general: Ad26.COV2.S, an intramuscular injection, was given once or twice 56 days apart. Regarding the study as a whole: Vaccine recipients posted higher spike-specific TCR breadth than their placebo counterparts.

Generated by immunoSEQ multiplex PCR, the TCRdb table keeps only in-frame clones and is missing some. The sample contains over 250,000 clones, over 75% of which appear only once. This CDR3 contains 14 residues. Germline V gives CDR1 SSHAT, CDR2 FNYEAQ (reference sequence). The source is a person aged 18-60 years who received the Ad26.COV2.S COVID-19 vaccine or a placebo. This rearrangement joins TRBV7-7 to TRBJ2-2; 9 nucleotides line up with TRBD1. The input for sequencing was peripheral blood, taken in a trial of Ad26.COV2.S vaccine versus placebo. In nucleotides, the CDR3 is TGTGCTAGCAGCCGACAGGGGGACACCGGGGAGCTGTTTTTT. Its translation is CASSRQGDTGELFF.